Shown below are 4 T cell receptor beta chains from a single sample sequenced in a study of blood T cell repertoires in COVID-19. TCRdb's copy holds only in-frame clones and misses some; the assay was immunoSEQ multiplex PCR. The profile shows around 300,000 clones, around 88% of them singletons. Sample: peripheral blood. All receptors derive from a woman in her 30s with COVID-19, enrolled during active disease.

The J gene is TRBJ1-3, the V gene TRBV6-1; a possible D gene is TRBD1 (6 bases). The CDR3 spans 13 residues. Germline values: CDR1 MNHNS, CDR2 SASEGT. Trimming shortened V by 3 bases and J by 10 bases, and 13 bases separated the two germline ends. The CDR3, as DNA: TGTGCCAGCAGTGAGGAGGGGGGGGGAACCATATATTTT. Translating it yields CASSEEGGGTIYF.

There are many counts of this clone. The chain joins TRBV2 to TRBJ2-7; tentative D call: TRBD2 (5 bases). The ends were cut back, 1 base at V and 4 bases at J, with 8 bases in the middle. The CDR3 runs to 13 residues. CDR1 and CDR2 (germline): SNHLY, FYNNEI. CDR3 sequence (DNA): TGTGCCAGCAGTGAAGTAACTAGTTACGAGCAGTACTTC. Protein product: CASSEVTSYEQYF.

The chain combines TRBV7-8 with TRBJ2-7, with 7 bases matching TRBD1. In germline, CDR1 is SGHVS, CDR2 FQNEAQ. CDR3 length equals 18 residues. Trimming removed 5 bases from V and 0 bases from J; junction bases left unmatched: 16. The CDR3 reads CASSVNRNRGINSYEQYV. The CDR3 DNA sequence: TGTGCCAGCAGCGTGAACCGGAACAGGGGAATAAACTCCTACGAGCAGTACGTC.

The chain uses TRBV18 and TRBJ2-3; D is uncertain. The V gene lost 3 bases and the J gene lost 3 bases, with 7 bases spanning the gap. CDR3 length: 13 amino acids. Germline V CDR1 and CDR2: KGHSH, LQKENI. CDR3 DNA: TGTGCCAGCTCACCTTTAATTACAGATACGCAGTATTTT. Translating it yields CASSPLITDTQYF.